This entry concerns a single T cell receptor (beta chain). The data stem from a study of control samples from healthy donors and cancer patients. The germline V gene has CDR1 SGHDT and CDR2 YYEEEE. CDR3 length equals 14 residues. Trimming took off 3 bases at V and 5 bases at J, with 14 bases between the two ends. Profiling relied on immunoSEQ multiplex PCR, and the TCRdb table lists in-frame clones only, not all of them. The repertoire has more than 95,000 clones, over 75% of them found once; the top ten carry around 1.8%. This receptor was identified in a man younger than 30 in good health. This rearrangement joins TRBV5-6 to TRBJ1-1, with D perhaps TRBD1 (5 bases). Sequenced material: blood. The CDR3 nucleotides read TGTGCCAGCAGCTCCCTCGGGGGGGGGACTGAAGCTTTCTTT. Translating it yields CASSSLGGGTEAFF.